A selection of T cell receptor beta chains follows, all from one sample in a study of blood T cell repertoires in COVID-19. TCRdb keeps only in-frame clones here, not all; method: immunoSEQ multiplex PCR. The table shows hundreds of thousands of clones, with 85% to 90% occurring only once. The source material was PBMCs or T cells enriched from blood (not recorded which). All receptors derive from a man aged 25 to 40 who had recovered from COVID-19. Each CDR3 is given with its conserved first and last residue. The D gene is left open where the match is weak. A row's size may be missing; if present it is once, few, many or a size class.

D gene	clone size	CDR3 length	V gene	J gene	CDR3 protein	CDR3 DNA
TRBD2	NA	15	TRBV5-4	TRBJ2-2	CASRSGGLTTGELFF	TGTGCCAGCAGGTCGGGGGGGTTGACCACCGGGGAGCTGTTTTTT
TRBD2	NA	19	TRBV14	TRBJ2-1	CASTPRFLGWTSGNNEQFF	TGTGCCAGCACCCCAAGGTTTTTAGGGTGGACTAGCGGGAACAATGAGCAGTTCTTC
TRBD2	once	14	TRBV9	TRBJ2-3	CASNLAGGSDTQYF	TGTGCCAGCAACCTAGCGGGAGGTTCAGATACGCAGTATTTT
TRBD1	NA	16	TRBV15	TRBJ2-3	CATSRGGQGVTDTQYF	TGTGCCACCAGCAGAGGGGGACAGGGTGTGACAGATACGCAGTATTTT
TRBD1	NA	15	TRBV5-1	TRBJ2-7	CASSLAGTGANEQYF	TGCGCCAGCAGTTTGGCCGGGACAGGGGCCAACGAGCAGTACTTC
NA	NA	12	TRBV7-2	TRBJ2-5	CASSSTVETQYF	TGTGCCAGCAGTTCGACAGTGGAGACCCAGTACTTC
NA	NA	15	TRBV12-5	TRBJ2-1	CASGLGQTNYNEQFF	TGTGCTAGTGGCCTTGGACAGACCAACTACAATGAGCAGTTCTTC
TRBD1	NA	13	TRBV18	TRBJ2-7	CASSPTGEGKQYF	TGTGCCAGCTCACCAACAGGGGAAGGGAAGCAGTACTTC
NA	NA	16	TRBV28	TRBJ2-7	CASSLELGIRSYEQYF	TGTGCCAGCAGTTTAGAGTTAGGTATCAGGTCCTACGAGCAGTACTTC
TRBD1	NA	14	TRBV2	TRBJ1-5	CASTLGQANQPQHF	TGTGCTAGCACGCTCGGACAGGCAAATCAGCCCCAGCATTTT
TRBD2	NA	14	TRBV5-5	TRBJ2-7	CASSLTSGKYEQYF	TGTGCCAGCAGCTTAACTAGCGGAAAATACGAGCAGTACTTC
NA	once	11	TRBV29-1	TRBJ1-1	CSVIGGTEAFF	TGCAGCGTCATAGGGGGAACTGAAGCTTTCTTT